One and the same sample provided the 27 T cell receptor beta chains below, sequenced in a study of Graves' ophthalmopathy and Graves' hyperthyroidism. TCR beta CDR3 amplification used RNA transcripts. In the first round, RT-PCR was carried out with HTBI primers, and a multiplex PCR formed the second round. TCRdb ran MiXCR on the multiplex PCR reads and lists one entry per CDR3 protein. The sample gives a few hundred thousand distinct CDR3 sequences, approximately 18% of which show up once; 2% to 3% is in the top ten. The sample comprised peripheral blood. These receptors were obtained from an adult woman with stable Graves' hyperthyroidism.

The V call is TRBV4-2, the J call TRBJ1-2, with D possibly being TRBD1 (6 bases). Deletions cut 6 bases from V and 5 bases from J, with 31 bases between. Germline CDR1 and CDR2: LGHNA and YNFKEQ. CDR3 length: 19 residues. CDR3 in amino acids: CASSSGGRARGWRSYGYTF. CDR3 DNA: TGTGCCAGCAGTTCCGGAGGGAGGGCCAGGGGATGGCGATCTTATGGCTACACCTTC.

This clonotype was detected many times. The chain carries TRBV7-9 and TRBJ1-1; D is uncertain. Germline loops: CDR1 SEHNR, CDR2 FQNEAQ (reference sequence). This CDR3 region has 12 residues. Trimming stripped 1 base from V and 7 bases from J, with 7 bases between. Here the CDR3 reads CASSLVNREAFF. The CDR3 bases are TGTGCCAGCAGCTTAGTAAATCGTGAAGCTTTCTTT. The whole variable domain, filled in from reference TRBV7-9 and TRBJ1-1, reads DTGVSQNPRHKITKRGQNVTFRCDPISEHNRLYWYRQTLGQGPEFLTYFQNEAQLEKSRLLSDRFSAERPKGSFSTLEIQRTEQGDSAMYLCASSLVNREAFFGQGTRLTVV.

This clonotype was counted ten times or more. This chain joins TRBV28 and TRBJ1-5; TRBD1 might be the D (5 bases). From germline, CDR1 is MDHEN and CDR2 SYDVKM. V lost 5 bases, J lost 0 bases, and 17 bases lay in between. The CDR3 spans 17 residues. CDR3 sequence (DNA): TGTGCCAGCAGTCCAAACCGACAGACGATTAGCAATCAGCCCCAGCATTTT. Translation: CASSPNRQTISNQPQHF.

This clonotype was recorded at least ten times. The chain recombines TRBV20-1 with TRBJ1-5, with a possible D match to TRBD1 (6 bases). Germline values: CDR1 DFQATT, CDR2 SNEGSKA (reference sequence). V was shortened by 6 bases and J by 10 bases, with 19 bases between the two germline ends. The CDR3 covers 13 residues. The CDR3 sequence is CSAKATGNTPQHF. CDR3 DNA sequence: TGCAGTGCCAAAGCTACAGGGAATACTCCCCAGCATTTT.

This clonotype was seen repeatedly, ten times or more. This chain joins TRBV12-3 or TRBV12-4 and TRBJ2-5; 11 positions agree with TRBD2. The CDR3 is 14 amino acids. The J segment lost 4 bases and the V segment lost 7 bases, leaving 5 bases of the junction unmatched. CDR3 in amino acids: CASILAGGGETQYF. CDR3 in DNA: TGTGCCAGCATCTTAGCGGGAGGGGGAGAGACCCAGTACTTC.

This clonotype occurred many times. The gene calls are TRBV2 and TRBJ1-4, with TRBD1 identical over 8 bases. CDR1 SNHLY and CDR2 FYNNEI come from the germline V gene. The junction had 7 bases not matched to a gene; V was cut back by 5 bases and J by 8 bases. The CDR3 loop spans 14 amino acids. The CDR3 bases are TGTGCCAGCAGTTTTGGGACAGGAGGAGAAAAACTGTTTTTT. This gives the protein CASSFGTGGEKLFF.

This clonotype was picked up many times. The chain links TRBV6-1 to TRBJ1-2, with a weak D call TRBD1 (5 bases). The CDR3 has 13 residues. V lost 2 bases, J lost 8 bases, and 12 bases lay in between. Germline-derived CDR1 and CDR2 are MNHNS and SASEGT. As DNA, the CDR3 is TGTGCCAGCAGTGAAAGTGGGACGTACGGCTACACCTTC. Its protein product is CASSESGTYGYTF.

This clonotype was seen repeatedly, ten times or more. This rearrangement joins TRBV12-3 or TRBV12-4 to TRBJ2-7, with D perhaps matching TRBD2 (5 bases). The CDR3 has 15 amino acids. V lost 8 bases to trimming and J lost 2 bases, with 19 bases between them. The DNA of the CDR3 is TGTGCCAGCCGAAACGGACGGGGTCGGGCCTACGAGCAGTACTTC. Residues: CASRNGRGRAYEQYF.

This clonotype has just a few counts. V is TRBV27 and J is TRBJ2-2; 7 bases match TRBD2. V was pared by 0 bases and J by 1 base, with 2 bases of the junction left unmatched. CDR1 and CDR2 from the germline V gene are MNHEY and SMNVEV (reference sequence). This CDR3 has 16 residues. The CDR3 bases are TGTGCCAGCAGTTTATCTCCGGGAGGGAACACCGGGGAGCTGTTTTTT. It translates to CASSLSPGGNTGELFF.

V usage is TRBV19 and J usage is TRBJ1-2, with TRBD1 as a possible D gene (5 bases). The CDR3 covers 18 residues. CDR1 and CDR2 (germline): LNHDA, SQIVND (reference sequence). The ends were cut back, 4 bases at V and 7 bases at J, with 28 bases in the middle. CDR3 in DNA: TGTGCCAGTAGTAAAACGCAGTCCCTCGGGGCAGGAGTAAGTGGCTACACCTTC. This gives the protein CASSKTQSLGAGVSGYTF.

This clonotype was observed at least ten times. CDR3 in amino acids: CSARKVTGGAMNTEAFF. DNA for the CDR3: TGCAGTGCTAGAAAAGTTACAGGGGGCGCGATGAACACTGAAGCTTTCTTT. The chain carries TRBV20-1 and TRBJ1-1; 9 nucleotides agree with TRBD1. Germline V gene sequence: CDR1 DFQATT, CDR2 SNEGSKA (reference sequence). The CDR3 has 17 amino acids. The ends lost 2 bases at V and 0 bases at J; junction bases unmatched: 10.

The V and J genes are TRBV6-5 and TRBJ2-7, with D possibly TRBD1 on 5 matching bases. Trimming shortened V by 0 bases and J by 5 bases, and 11 bases separated the two germline ends. CDR1 and CDR2 (germline): MNHEY, SVGAGI. The CDR3 totals 14 residues. CDR3 in DNA: TGTGCCAGCAGTTACTCACGGCAGGGCCACGAGCAGTACTTC. Translating it yields CASSYSRQGHEQYF.

This clonotype has at least ten counts. CDR3 amino acids: CASSLAAGGEQYF. The CDR3 DNA sequence: TGTGCCAGCAGTTTAGCGGCGGGGGGCGAGCAGTACTTC. The chain joins TRBV12-3 or TRBV12-4 to TRBJ2-7, with TRBD2 matching 8 bases. CDR3 size: 13 residues. V lost 0 bases to trimming and J lost 6 bases; unmatched junction nucleotides: 1.

In this sample, this clonotype turned up many times. This chain uses TRBV7-2 with TRBJ1-1, with 7 nucleotides matching TRBD1. CDR3 size: 14 residues. Per the germline V gene, CDR1 is SGHTA and CDR2 is FQGNSA. V lost 5 bases and J lost 4; bases outside the gene matches: 7. The CDR3 DNA reads as TGTGCCAGCAGCGCCGGACAGGCGAGCACTGAAGCTTTCTTT. Translated: CASSAGQASTEAFF.

V and J are TRBV7-8 and TRBJ2-5, with 7 bases that match TRBD1. Germline V gene data show CDR1 as SGHVS and CDR2 as FQNEAQ. V lost 5 bases and J lost 4; bases outside the gene matches: 10. CDR3 size: 15 residues. The CDR3 region is CASSTKQGLLETQYF. In DNA, the CDR3 is TGTGCCAGCAGCACTAAACAGGGGTTGCTAGAGACCCAGTACTTC.

This clonotype was seen many times. The CDR3 coding sequence is TGTGCCAGCAGCTTTACAGCGAATCAGCCCCAGCATTTT. Amino acid sequence: CASSFTANQPQHF. The chain couples TRBV7-8 to TRBJ1-5; D remains unclear. This CDR3 has 13 residues. CDR1 SGHVS and CDR2 FQNEAQ come from the germline V gene. V was pared by 3 bases and J by 4 bases, with 7 bases between.

This clonotype was counted a few times. V is TRBV3-1 and J is TRBJ2-7; TRBD2 aligns across 8 bases. Germline loops: CDR1 LGHDT, CDR2 YNNKEL (reference sequence). The CDR3 contains 13 residues. V lost 6 bases, J lost 11 bases, and 12 bases stayed unmatched. CDR3 sequence (DNA): TGTGCCAGCAGTACAGGAGCGGGAGACCCAAAGTACTTC. This codes for CASSTGAGDPKYF.

This clonotype has only a few counts. The chain couples TRBV29-1 to TRBJ2-7, with TRBD2 matching over 12 bases. This CDR3 has 15 amino acids. Per germline, CDR1 SQVTM and CDR2 ANQGSEA. With V trimmed by 2 bases and J by 5 bases, 7 bases remained unmatched. The CDR3 loop reads CSVETLAGGQDEQYF. Written as DNA, the CDR3 is TGCAGCGTTGAAACTCTAGCGGGAGGGCAGGACGAGCAGTACTTC.

Ten or more counts support this clonotype. The V gene is TRBV14, the J gene TRBJ2-7, with 9 bases matching TRBD1. Looked up from germline, CDR1 is SGHDN and CDR2 is FVKESK. The CDR3 covers 14 residues. J was trimmed by 4 bases and V by 7 bases; bases with no gene match: 8. In DNA, the CDR3 is TGTGCCAGCACACTCGGGGACAGGGCTTACGAGCAGTACTTC. Encoded protein: CASTLGDRAYEQYF.

This clonotype was detected a few times. This sequence joins TRBV3-1 and TRBJ2-7; 8 bases map to TRBD2. The CDR3 contains 14 residues. CDR1 LGHDT and CDR2 YNNKEL come from the germline V gene (reference sequence). The V segment lost 1 base and the J segment 4 bases; nucleotides outside the gene matches: 3. This CDR3 reads CASSQALAVYEQYF. CDR3 bases: TGTGCCAGCAGCCAAGCACTAGCGGTTTACGAGCAGTACTTC.

The chain is built from TRBV6-1 and TRBJ2-5, with D tentatively TRBD1 (6 bases). CDR3 length: 14 residues. The germline V gene has CDR1 MNHNS and CDR2 SASEGT. V lost 1 base and J lost 5, with 11 bases in between. Here the CDR3 DNA reads TGTGCCAGCAGTGAAGAGGGGGTATTGGAGACCCAGTACTTC. It is translated as CASSEEGVLETQYF.

The sample holds many counts of this clonotype. This chain connects TRBV5-6 to TRBJ2-4; D possibly uses TRBD1 or TRBD2 (5 bases each). The germline V and J ends were trimmed by 3 bases and 5 bases, with 12 bases remaining between them. This CDR3 has 14 residues. The germline V gene encodes CDR1 SGHDT and CDR2 YYEEEE. CDR3 DNA: TGTGCCAGCAGCTATGGGACGGAAGAAAACATTCAGTACTTC. This gives the protein CASSYGTEENIQYF.

This clonotype was seen at least ten times. The genes are TRBV10-2 and TRBJ1-1, with D possibly TRBD1 on 5 matching bases. V gave up 0 bases and J gave up 6 bases, with 8 bases separating them. Germline V lookup: CDR1 WSHSY, CDR2 SAAADI. There are 13 residues in the CDR3. CDR3 protein: CASSESGAAEAFF. CDR3 in DNA: TGCGCCAGCAGTGAGTCTGGGGCGGCTGAAGCTTTCTTT.

In DNA, the CDR3 is TGCAGTGCTATAGAAACGGGGGATCAGTACTTC. This gives the protein CSAIETGDQYF. The J gene is TRBJ2-7, the V gene TRBV20-1; weak D call: TRBD2 (6 bases). Per the germline V gene, CDR1 is DFQATT and CDR2 is SNEGSKA (reference sequence). This CDR3 contains 11 residues. Trimming removed 4 bases from V and 10 bases from J, with 14 bases in between.

A few counts support this clonotype. The V and J genes are TRBV12-5 and TRBJ2-5; TRBD2 matches 12 bases. Germline values: CDR1 LGHNT, CDR2 FRNRAP. CDR3 length equals 18 residues. The ends lost 3 bases at V and 0 bases at J; junction bases unmatched: 8. The CDR3, as DNA: TGTGCTAGTGGTTTACACTTGGGACTAGCGGGCTACCAAGAGACCCAGTACTTC. Translation: CASGLHLGLAGYQETQYF.

This clonotype was counted many times. A much larger clone lies a single base off, so this may be a read error. The chain uses TRBV6-5 and TRBJ2-2; a weak D match, TRBD2 (6 bases). Germline V CDR1 and CDR2: MNHEY, SVGAGI. The CDR3 runs to 14 residues. DNA of the CDR3: TGTGCCAGCAGTTCGACCACCCGGGCCGGGGGGCTGTTTTTT. Translation: CASSSTTRAGGLFF.

This clonotype was counted many times. This chain links TRBV27 with TRBJ1-1; TRBD1 might be the D (6 bases). The CDR3 sequence is 14 residues long. Trimming cost V 6 bases and J 6 bases, with 17 bases left between them. From germline, CDR1 is MNHEY and CDR2 SMNVEV (reference sequence). CDR3 residues: CASRIVGTIPEAFF. The CDR3 DNA follows: TGTGCCAGCAGGATTGTAGGGACAATCCCTGAAGCTTTCTTT.